One T cell receptor (beta chain) is described in this entry. The length of the CDR3 is 15 residues. Trimming took 1 base from V and 8 from J, leaving 16 bases between them. Germline CDR1 reads SGHRS; CDR2 reads YFSETQ. The data originate from a study of shared clonotypes between healthy human individuals. Profiling relied on immunoSEQ multiplex PCR, and the TCRdb table lists in-frame clones only, not all of them. Of hundreds of thousands of clones listed, 75% to 80% are singletons. Specimen: PBMCs. The chain uses TRBV5-1 and TRBJ2-4; D is unresolved. The sequence came from a woman between 35 and 50 years old in good health. Some clones in this sample may be carry-over from other donors' samples. The CDR3 sequence: CASSLWGRPQDIQYF. CDR3 DNA: TGCGCCAGCAGCTTGTGGGGTCGACCACAAGACATTCAGTACTTC.